A selection of T cell receptor beta chains follows, all from one sample in a study of cytomegalovirus exposure and HLA in healthy donors. Profiling relied on immunoSEQ multiplex PCR, and the TCRdb table lists in-frame clones only, not all of them. Of around 150,000 clones listed, roughly 80% are singletons. The sequenced sample consisted of PBMCs. Receptor source: a man aged 25 to 45 in good health and CMV-seronegative. The CDR3 runs from the conserved cysteine through the conserved F or W. A D gene is named only where the DNA matches it firmly. The size field is filled for only some rows; it gives once, few, many or a size class.

clone_size j_call v_call d_call cdr3_aa cdr3_nt
. TRBJ2-3 TRBV7-6 TRBD2 CASSSSGRTTDTQYF TGTGCCAGCAGCTCTAGCGGGAGGACCACAGATACGCAGTATTTT
. TRBJ2-1 TRBV19 . CASSPRTPPGDNEQFF TGTGCCAGTAGTCCCAGGACTCCCCCGGGTGACAATGAGCAGTTCTTC
few TRBJ2-2 TRBV12-1 . CASSFPVAGENTGELFF TGTGCCAGCAGCTTTCCCGTAGCGGGAGAGAACACCGGGGAGCTGTTTTTT
few TRBJ1-2 TRBV2 . CASSDAGDYGYTF TGTGCCAGCAGTGACGCCGGGGACTATGGCTACACCTTC
. TRBJ2-6 TRBV7-6 TRBD1 CASRTTGTAYSGANVLTF TGTGCCAGCAGAACCACCGGGACAGCCTACTCTGGGGCCAACGTCCTGACTTTC
. TRBJ2-3 TRBV29-1 . CSLAEGTDTQYF TGCAGCCTGGCGGAGGGAACAGATACGCAGTATTTT
. TRBJ1-1 TRBV5-4 TRBD1 CASSGGQGLTEAFF TGTGCCAGCAGCGGGGGACAGGGACTCACTGAAGCTTTCTTT
. TRBJ2-7 TRBV27 TRBD1 CASSPRTGFVEQYF TGTGCCAGCAGTCCGAGGACAGGGTTCGTCGAGCAGTACTTC
. TRBJ2-3 TRBV11-2 . CASSSTGRVPDTQYF TGTGCCAGCAGCTCCACGGGTCGGGTCCCAGATACGCAGTATTTT
. TRBJ2-7 TRBV5-1 TRBD2 CASSFSGSTDEQYF TGCGCCAGCAGCTTTAGCGGGAGCACCGACGAGCAGTACTTC
. TRBJ1-2 TRBV27 TRBD1 CASSLMQSGTGVNYGYTF TGTGCCAGCAGTTTAATGCAGTCTGGGACAGGGGTTAACTATGGCTACACCTTC
. TRBJ1-2 TRBV28 . CASSDRLYGYTF TGTGCCAGCAGCGACAGACTCTATGGCTACACCTTC
. TRBJ2-3 TRBV5-1 . CASSLQGGDTQYF TGCGCCAGCAGCCTGCAGGGTGGAGATACGCAGTATTTT
. TRBJ2-1 TRBV27 TRBD2 CASSFRHPSGRHEQFF TGTGCCAGCAGTTTCCGACACCCTAGCGGGAGGCATGAGCAGTTCTTC
. TRBJ2-7 TRBV5-6 . CASKAGSSYEQYF TGTGCCAGCAAGGCGGGTAGTTCCTACGAGCAGTACTTC
. TRBJ2-7 TRBV6-5 TRBD1 CASSRTGSGYEQYF TGTGCCAGCAGTCGGACAGGATCAGGGTACGAGCAGTACTTC
few TRBJ2-5 TRBV15 TRBD2 CATSRDGGRGETQYF TGTGCCACCAGCAGAGATGGCGGGAGGGGTGAGACCCAGTACTTC
. TRBJ2-5 TRBV5-1 . CASRDQETQYF TGCGCCAGCCGGGACCAAGAGACCCAGTACTTC